Shown below are 18 T cell receptor beta chains from a single sample sequenced in a study of blood T cell repertoires in COVID-19. Sequencing used immunoSEQ multiplex PCR; TCRdb keeps in-frame clones, though not all of them. Of about 430,000 clones listed, roughly 90% were seen once; the top ten hold approximately 1%. Sequences were obtained from PBMCs or T cells enriched from blood (not recorded which). The receptors were gathered from a woman younger than 45 with acute COVID-19.

The chain is built from TRBV5-6 and TRBJ2-7; D is possibly TRBD2 (5 bases). Trimming cost V 0 bases and J 2 bases, with 12 bases left between them. The CDR3 has 15 residues. Germline loops: CDR1 SGHDT, CDR2 YYEEEE. CDR3 DNA sequence: TGTGCCAGCAGCTTGGGGACTCCAAACCCCTACGAGCAGTACTTC. Translating it yields CASSLGTPNPYEQYF.

The rearrangement uses TRBV3-1 (or the pseudogene TRBV3-2) and TRBJ1-3, with 8 bases matching TRBD1. V gave up 0 bases and J gave up 5 bases; unmatched junction bases: 3. Germline assignment: CDR1 LGHDT and CDR2 YNNKEL (reference sequence). CDR3 length: 15 amino acids. CDR3 region: CASSQETGERNTIYF. DNA for the CDR3: TGTGCCAGCAGCCAAGAGACAGGGGAACGAAACACCATATATTTT.

The V and J genes are TRBV10-2 and TRBJ1-2; maybe TRBD1 (5 bases). The CDR3 totals 12 residues. V shed 4 bases and J shed 8 bases, with 11 bases lying between them. Germline values: CDR1 WSHSY, CDR2 SAAADI. CDR3 nucleotides: TGCGCCAGCAGTGTCACCAGGGAAGGCTACACCTTC. Its protein is CASSVTREGYTF.

As DNA, the CDR3 is TGTGCCAGCAGCCCCCCCGGGGTTCAAGAGACCCAGTACTTC. Translating gives CASSPPGVQETQYF. This chain uses TRBV11-2 with TRBJ2-5; weak D call: TRBD2 (5 bases). The V gene's germline CDR1 is SGHAT and CDR2 FQNNGV. The V and J ends lost 5 bases and 2 bases respectively, with 12 bases between them. This CDR3 has 14 residues.

The chain employs TRBV18 and TRBJ1-2; TRBD1 aligns across 10 bases. The V gene's germline CDR1 is KGHSH and CDR2 LQKENI. There are 16 residues in the CDR3. The V segment lost 4 bases and the J segment 8 bases; nucleotides outside the gene matches: 13. The CDR3 DNA is TGTGCCAGCTCACTAGAGGCGACAGGGGGCATATACGGCTACACCTTC. It encodes CASSLEATGGIYGYTF.

This chain links TRBV24-1 with TRBJ2-1; a weak D match, TRBD2 (7 bases). The CDR3 consists of 17 residues. Germline V gene sequence: CDR1 KGHDR, CDR2 SFDVKD. V was pared by 3 bases and J by 3 bases, with 17 bases between. CDR3 nucleotide sequence: TGTGCCACCAGTGATGAGGGGGAGGGGATTGTCTACAATGAGCAGTTCTTC. The encoded protein is CATSDEGEGIVYNEQFF.

In regard to this clone: Different DNA sequences within this sample yield the same CDR3. The chain uses TRBV7-3 and TRBJ2-1, with 7 nucleotides matching TRBD2. Germline V gene lookup returns CDR1 SGHTA and CDR2 FQGTGA. This CDR3 spans 14 amino acids. V trimming: 2 bases; J trimming: 2 bases; junction bases outside the gene matches: 0. The DNA for the CDR3 is TGTGCCAGCAGCTTAGCGGGGGCCTACAATGAGCAGTTCTTC. Translating it yields CASSLAGAYNEQFF.

The V gene is TRBV6-4, the J gene TRBJ2-1, with TRBD2 matching over 8 bases. V shed 2 bases, J shed 4 bases, and the junction held 4 bases outside the gene matches. CDR1 MRHNA and CDR2 SNTAGT come from the germline V gene. The CDR3 has 15 residues. CDR3 region: CASSDGVAGYNEQFF. In DNA, the CDR3 is TGTGCCAGCAGTGACGGAGTAGCGGGGTACAATGAGCAGTTCTTC.

The V and J genes are TRBV9 and TRBJ2-3; a weak D match, TRBD2 (5 bases). The CDR3 covers 14 residues. In germline, CDR1 is SGDLS, CDR2 YYNGEE. The germline V and J ends were trimmed by 4 bases and 3 bases, with 12 bases remaining between them. The CDR3 DNA sequence: TGTGCCAGCAGCCCTCGTAGGGAGACAGATACGCAGTATTTT. The encoded protein is CASSPRRETDTQYF.

The chain employs TRBV6-5 and TRBJ1-5; 9 bases map to TRBD1. Germline assignment: CDR1 MNHEY and CDR2 SVGAGI. The CDR3 totals 15 residues. With 8 bases clipped from V and 4 bases from J, the junction kept 9 bases outside the gene matches. As DNA, the CDR3 is TGTGCCAGCTTGGGACAGGGTTTGAAAAATCAGCCCCAGCATTTT. This encodes CASLGQGLKNQPQHF.

This clone was seen more than once but under ten times. The chain employs TRBV19 and TRBJ1-1; the D is unclear. CDR1 is LNHDA, CDR2 SQIVND, per germline (reference sequence). This CDR3 region has 14 residues. The V gene lost 1 base and the J gene lost 5 bases, with 11 bases spanning the gap. For the CDR3, the DNA is TGTGCCAGTAGTATAGTTCTCATCGGGACTGAAGCTTTCTTT. Its protein product is CASSIVLIGTEAFF.

V is TRBV9 and J is TRBJ1-2, with 10 nucleotides matching TRBD1. CDR1 and CDR2 from the germline V gene are SGDLS and YYNGEE. Trimming at V came to 3 bases and at J to 7 bases, leaving 9 bases not matched to a gene. CDR3 length equals 15 residues. CDR3 sequence reads: CASSASTGTGAGYTF. The CDR3 nucleotides are TGTGCCAGCAGCGCATCAACCGGGACAGGGGCTGGCTACACCTTC.

This chain joins TRBV6-5 and TRBJ2-1, with TRBD1 matching 10 bases. Per germline, CDR1 MNHEY and CDR2 SVGAGI. This CDR3 region has 14 residues. V shed 8 bases, J shed 8 bases, and the junction held 9 bases outside the gene matches. The CDR3 DNA sequence: TGTGCCAGCGTAGGAAGGGACAGGGGTTATGAGCAGTTCTTC. It encodes CASVGRDRGYEQFF.

This chain joins TRBV14 and TRBJ2-7; a possible D gene is TRBD2 (5 bases). V dropped 0 bases and J dropped 4 bases, with 10 bases sitting between them. CDR3 length equals 14 residues. From germline, CDR1 is SGHDN and CDR2 FVKESK. CDR3 region: CASSQESTGYEQYF. CDR3 in DNA: TGTGCCAGCAGCCAAGAATCGACGGGGTACGAGCAGTACTTC.

The chain uses TRBV6-5 and TRBJ1-3, with TRBD1 matching 8 bases. The CDR3 covers 14 residues. V shed 7 bases and J 4 bases; nucleotides not matched to a gene: 6. Germline V gene lookup returns CDR1 MNHEY and CDR2 SVGAGI. The CDR3 sequence: CASTPGQEGNTIYF. DNA for the CDR3: TGTGCCAGCACCCCGGGACAGGAAGGAAACACCATATATTTT.

V and J are TRBV5-6 and TRBJ1-3; D gene uncertain. Germline V lookup: CDR1 SGHDT, CDR2 YYEEEE. Trimming shortened V by 4 bases and J by 3 bases, and 11 bases separated the two germline ends. The CDR3 has 14 amino acids. CDR3 sequence (DNA): TGTGCCAGCAGCCTAAGAGGAATTGGAAACACCATATATTTT. This translates into CASSLRGIGNTIYF.

The rearrangement joins TRBV7-3 to TRBJ2-1; TRBD1 matches 10 bases. The CDR3 extends over 16 amino acids. J was trimmed by 7 bases and V by 5 bases; bases with no gene match: 11. Germline-derived CDR1 and CDR2 are SGHTA and FQGTGA. The DNA for the CDR3 is TGTGCCAGCAGCCGTTATTCGACAGGGGGCTTTAATGAGCAGTTCTTC. This codes for CASSRYSTGGFNEQFF.

The count of this clone is one. V gene TRBV6-5 combines with J gene TRBJ1-5; the match to TRBD1 covers 8 bases. Unmatched junction bases numbered 6, after V lost 5 bases and J lost 3 bases. The CDR3 totals 15 residues. The germline V gene encodes CDR1 MNHEY and CDR2 SVGAGI. CDR3 amino acids: CASSTGGSSNQPQHF. The DNA of the CDR3 is TGTGCCAGCAGTACAGGGGGGAGCTCCAATCAGCCCCAGCATTTT.